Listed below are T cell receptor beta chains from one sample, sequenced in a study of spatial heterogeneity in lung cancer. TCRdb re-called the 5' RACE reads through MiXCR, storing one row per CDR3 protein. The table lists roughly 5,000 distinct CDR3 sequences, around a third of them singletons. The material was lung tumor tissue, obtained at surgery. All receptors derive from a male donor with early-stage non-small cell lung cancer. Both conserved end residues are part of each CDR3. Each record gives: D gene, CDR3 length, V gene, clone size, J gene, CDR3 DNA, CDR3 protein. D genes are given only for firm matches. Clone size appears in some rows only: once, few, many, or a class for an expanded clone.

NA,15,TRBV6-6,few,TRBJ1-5,TGTGCCAGCAGTCCGGACACCATTAGCAATCAGCCCCAGCATTTT,CASSPDTISNQPQHF
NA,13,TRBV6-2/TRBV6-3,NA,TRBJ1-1,TGTGCCAGCAGGGGGACATTGAACACTGAAGCTTTCTTT,CASRGTLNTEAFF
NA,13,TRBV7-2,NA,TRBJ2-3,TGTGCCAGCAGCATACAGGGAGGGGATACGCAGTATTTT,CASSIQGGDTQYF
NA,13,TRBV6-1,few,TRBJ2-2,TGTGCCAGCAGCGTTGGAACCTACGGGGAGCTGTTTTTT,CASSVGTYGELFF
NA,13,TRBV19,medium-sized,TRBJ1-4,TGTGCCAGTAGTATGTCGGAAAATGAAAAACTGTTTTTT,CASSMSENEKLFF
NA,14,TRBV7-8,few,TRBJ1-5,TGTGCCAGCAGCCAAAGGAGAGGGGATCAGCCCCAGCATTTT,CASSQRRGDQPQHF
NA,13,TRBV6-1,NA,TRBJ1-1,TGTGCCAGCAGCCGAGTCGGGGGCACTGAAGCTTTCTTT,CASSRVGGTEAFF
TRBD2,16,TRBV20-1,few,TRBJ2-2,TGCAGTGCTCCCGGGACTAGCGGGGCAAACACCGGGGAGCTGTTTTTT,CSAPGTSGANTGELFF
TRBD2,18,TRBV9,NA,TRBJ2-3,TGTGCCAGCAGCGTAGGTCTAGCGGGAGGTGGAACTACAGATACGCAGTATTTT,CASSVGLAGGGTTDTQYF
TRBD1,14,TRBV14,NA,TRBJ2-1,TGTGCCAGCAGCCACAGGGGGTCCTACAATGAGCAGTTCTTC,CASSHRGSYNEQFF
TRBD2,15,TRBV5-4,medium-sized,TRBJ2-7,TGTGCCAGCAGCTTGCGCCTAGCGGGACCCTACGAGCAGTACTTC,CASSLRLAGPYEQYF
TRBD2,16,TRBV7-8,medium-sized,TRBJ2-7,TGTGCCAGCAGCTTCTTGCGTCTAGCGGGAGGCTACGAGCAGTACTTC,CASSFLRLAGGYEQYF
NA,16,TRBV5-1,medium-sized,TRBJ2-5,TGCGCCAGCAGCTTGGCACCGGCCGGGGGGCGAGAGACCCAGTACTTC,CASSLAPAGGRETQYF
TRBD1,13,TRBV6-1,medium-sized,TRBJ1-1,TGTGCCAGCAATCTACAGGGGGTTGATGAAGCTTTCTTT,CASNLQGVDEAFF